This T cell receptor beta chain derives from a study of tumor T cells in aggressive B-cell lymphoma. Germline V CDR1 and CDR2: WNHNN, SYGVQD (reference sequence). Trimming shortened V by 6 bases and J by 4 bases, and 6 bases separated the two germline ends. The length of the CDR3 is 11 residues. TCRdb's copy holds only in-frame clones and misses some; the assay was immunoSEQ multiplex PCR. The sample has 1,500 to 2,000 clones, 90% to 95% seen once. The V gene is TRBV10-1, the J gene TRBJ2-5; tentative D call: TRBD1 (5 bases). The source material was tumor tissue. The TCR originated in an adult with diffuse large B cell lymphoma. This chain's CDR3 is CASSTGETQYF. CDR3 nucleotides: TGCGCCAGCAGCACAGGAGAGACCCAGTACTTC.